The rows below give T cell receptor beta chains drawn from one sample of a study of blood T cell repertoires in COVID-19. Some clones are missing from TCRdb's copy, which holds only in-frame ones; the method was immunoSEQ multiplex PCR. The table shows roughly 230,000 clones, with roughly 86% occurring only once. The specimen sequenced was PBMCs or T cells enriched from blood (not recorded which). The origin of the receptors is a woman younger than 45 with acute COVID-19. Both conserved end residues are part of each CDR3. The order of the fields is J gene, V gene, clone size, D gene, CDR3 protein, CDR3 DNA. A D gene is named only where the DNA matches it firmly. Size tells how often a clone was seen (once, few, many) or the class of an expanded clone, and some rows leave it out.

>TRBJ1-2|TRBV6-6|.|.
CASSPAADESGYTF
TGTGCCAGCAGCCCCGCGGCCGACGAAAGCGGCTACACCTTC
>TRBJ1-1|TRBV28|.|.
CASLQGGTEAFF
TGTGCCAGTCTACAGGGAGGGACTGAAGCTTTCTTT
>TRBJ2-7|TRBV4-1|.|TRBD2
CASSLTSGGLYEQYF
TGCGCCAGCAGCCTTACTAGCGGGGGCCTCTACGAGCAGTACTTC
>TRBJ2-7|TRBV7-2|.|TRBD1
CASSLWVRGTGAIEQYF
TGTGCCAGCAGCTTATGGGTGAGGGGGACAGGGGCCATCGAGCAGTACTTC
>TRBJ1-6|TRBV3-1/TRBV3-2|.|TRBD1
CASSREDGTGGYNSPLHF
TGTGCCAGCAGCCGAGAGGACGGGACAGGGGGCTATAATTCACCCCTCCACTTT
>TRBJ2-5|TRBV5-1|.|TRBD2
CASSGTSGGPETQYF
TGCGCCAGCAGCGGGACTAGCGGGGGGCCGGAGACCCAGTACTTC
>TRBJ1-4|TRBV10-1|.|.
CASILLVGNEKLFF
TGCGCCAGCATCCTATTAGTCGGTAATGAAAAACTGTTTTTT
>TRBJ1-1|TRBV4-3|.|.
CASSQDLPGTEAFF
TGCGCCAGCAGCCAAGACCTTCCGGGGACTGAAGCTTTCTTT
>TRBJ1-5|TRBV27|.|.
CASSLSWRSNQPQHF
TGTGCCAGCAGTTTATCCTGGCGGAGCAATCAGCCCCAGCATTTT
>TRBJ2-1|TRBV2|.|TRBD2
CARAVRGKRDEQFF
TGTGCCAGGGCCGTGCGGGGGAAGAGGGATGAGCAGTTCTTC
>TRBJ2-7|TRBV6-4|many|.
CASKLVPSSYEQYF
TGTGCCAGCAAGCTGGTTCCTTCCTCCTACGAGCAGTACTTC
>TRBJ2-1|TRBV20-1|.|.
CSARSLNEQFF
TGCAGTGCTAGATCCCTAAATGAGCAGTTCTTC
>TRBJ2-7|TRBV9|.|.
CASSVVQSSNYEQYF
TGTGCCAGCAGCGTAGTACAGTCATCGAATTACGAGCAGTACTTC
>TRBJ1-2|TRBV7-6|.|TRBD1
CASSTLGQGASGYTF
TGTGCCAGCAGCACGTTAGGACAGGGGGCGTCGGGCTACACCTTC
>TRBJ2-3|TRBV5-1|.|.
CASSLAILDTDTQYF
TGCGCCAGCAGCTTGGCAATCTTGGACACGGATACGCAGTATTTT
>TRBJ1-4|TRBV11-2|.|.
CASSLAGGDEKLFF
TGTGCCAGCAGCTTAGCTGGGGGGGACGAAAAACTGTTTTTT
>TRBJ1-5|TRBV7-9|.|TRBD1
CASSPDRGINQPQHF
TGTGCCAGCAGCCCCGACAGGGGGATCAATCAGCCCCAGCATTTT
>TRBJ2-3|TRBV4-3|.|.
CASSQGPADTQYF
TGCGCCAGCAGCCAGGGGCCAGCAGATACGCAGTATTTT
>TRBJ2-7|TRBV7-9|.|.
CASSPEGFIYEQYF
TGTGCCAGCAGCCCCGAGGGCTTTATTTACGAGCAGTACTTC
>TRBJ2-2|TRBV14|.|.
CASSRNGGQTGELFF
TGTGCCAGCAGCCGGAACGGGGGTCAAACCGGGGAGCTGTTTTTT
>TRBJ2-7|TRBV18|.|TRBD1
CASSPGTETYEQYF
TGTGCCAGCTCACCCGGGACAGAGACCTACGAGCAGTACTTC
>TRBJ1-6|TRBV7-9|.|.
CASSSGETRSPLHF
TGTGCCAGCAGTTCCGGGGAAACGCGGTCACCCCTCCACTTT
>TRBJ2-2|TRBV15|.|TRBD1
CATSRGTGSNTGELFF
TGTGCCACCAGCAGAGGGACAGGGTCTAACACCGGGGAGCTGTTTTTT
>TRBJ1-5|TRBV5-6|.|.
CASSPGPVRGQPQHF
TGTGCCAGCAGCCCAGGACCCGTCCGGGGTCAGCCCCAGCATTTT
>TRBJ2-7|TRBV28|few|TRBD1
CASSSLTGSHEQYF
TGTGCCAGCAGTTCCTTGACAGGGTCCCACGAGCAGTACTTC
>TRBJ2-7|TRBV5-1|.|.
CASSLTGTSYEQYF
TGCGCCAGCAGTCTAACAGGGACAAGCTACGAGCAGTACTTC
>TRBJ1-5|TRBV5-1|.|.
CASSLGDNQNQPQHF
TGCGCCAGCAGCTTGGGGGACAACCAGAATCAGCCCCAGCATTTT
>TRBJ1-6|TRBV24-1|.|.
CATRIDNSPLHF
TGTGCCACCAGGATAGATAATTCACCCCTCCACTTT
>TRBJ2-1|TRBV2|.|.
CASSRQASSYNEQFF
TGTGCCAGCAGTCGACAGGCAAGCTCCTACAATGAGCAGTTCTTC
>TRBJ2-3|TRBV5-4|.|.
CASSLELAADTQYF
TGTGCCAGCAGCTTGGAGCTAGCAGCAGATACGCAGTATTTT
>TRBJ2-1|TRBV19|.|TRBD1
CASKGPRGPLREEFF
TGTGCCAGTAAGGGCCCCAGGGGGCCCCTTAGAGAGGAGTTCTTC
>TRBJ2-7|TRBV5-4|once|.
CASSRTPEALYEQYF
TGTGCCAGCAGCCGTACACCCGAGGCCCTCTACGAGCAGTACTTC
>TRBJ2-7|TRBV24-1|.|.
CATSDLGGDPKTYEQYF
TGTGCCACCAGTGATCTAGGGGGGGACCCGAAGACTTACGAGCAGTACTTC
>TRBJ1-5|TRBV29-1|.|TRBD1
CSATGDRNQPQHF
TGCAGCGCTACAGGGGATCGCAATCAGCCCCAGCATTTT
>TRBJ2-7|TRBV3-1/TRBV3-2|once|.
CASSPYPGTSYSYEQYF
TGTGCCAGCAGCCCATACCCCGGGACAAGTTACTCCTACGAGCAGTACTTC
>TRBJ2-3|TRBV18|.|.
CASSASTSAGPRGRTDTQYF
TGTGCCAGCTCAGCTAGTACCTCGGCAGGCCCAAGGGGTCGCACAGATACGCAGTATTTT
>TRBJ2-1|TRBV5-1|.|TRBD2
CASSFTATSGGDDEQFF
TGCGCCAGCAGCTTTACCGCGACTAGCGGGGGTGACGATGAGCAGTTCTTC
>TRBJ2-5|TRBV5-4|.|.
CASEGEETQYF
TGTGCCAGCGAGGGTGAAGAGACCCAGTACTTC
>TRBJ2-1|TRBV4-3|.|TRBD2
CASSQDPGLAGGSSYNEQFF
TGCGCCAGCAGCCAAGATCCGGGACTAGCGGGGGGGAGCTCCTACAATGAGCAGTTCTTC
>TRBJ2-3|TRBV20-1|.|TRBD2
CSASRLAGGEFSTDTQYF
TGCAGTGCTAGTCGACTAGCGGGGGGCGAATTTAGCACAGATACGCAGTATTTT
>TRBJ2-3|TRBV10-1|.|TRBD1
CASSGDRGTDTQYF
TGCGCCAGCAGCGGGGACAGGGGCACAGATACGCAGTATTTT
>TRBJ1-1|TRBV19|few|TRBD1
CASSIPAGGTSEAFF
TGTGCCAGTAGTATACCCGCAGGGGGTACCTCTGAAGCTTTCTTT
>TRBJ2-7|TRBV5-4|.|TRBD1
CASRKGQALDEQYF
TGTGCCAGCAGGAAGGGACAGGCTCTCGACGAGCAGTACTTC
>TRBJ2-3|TRBV18|.|TRBD2
CASSPGLAGGSDTQYF
TGTGCCAGCTCGCCTGGACTAGCGGGGGGATCAGATACGCAGTATTTT
>TRBJ2-5|TRBV29-1|.|TRBD2
CSVERQGGETQYF
TGCAGCGTTGAACGGCAGGGAGGGGAGACCCAGTACTTC
>TRBJ1-1|TRBV9|.|TRBD1
CASSLPAGQGDTEAFF
TGTGCCAGCAGCCTGCCGGCGGGACAGGGAGACACTGAAGCTTTCTTT
>TRBJ2-3|TRBV7-3|.|TRBD2
CASSLMGGGATDTQYF
TGTGCCAGCAGCTTAATGGGCGGGGGGGCCACAGATACGCAGTATTTT
>TRBJ2-3|TRBV20-1|.|.
CSASQAPTQYF
TGCAGTGCTAGTCAGGCCCCCACGCAGTATTTT
>TRBJ1-2|TRBV6-5|few|.
CASMVYAGDYGYTF
TGTGCCAGCATGGTATATGCAGGGGACTATGGCTACACCTTC
>TRBJ1-2|TRBV4-1|.|.
CASSPGGGDYGYTF
TGCGCCAGCAGCCCCGGGGGGGGTGACTATGGCTACACCTTC
>TRBJ1-1|TRBV4-1|.|TRBD1
CASTRGTGRSEAFF
TGCGCCAGCACGCGCGGGACAGGGAGGTCTGAAGCTTTCTTT
>TRBJ2-1|TRBV6-2/TRBV6-3|.|TRBD2
CASSYPPRTSALRIHNEQFF
TGTGCCAGCAGTTACCCTCCTCGGACTAGCGCGTTGAGGATCCACAATGAGCAGTTCTTC
>TRBJ1-5|TRBV4-1|.|.
CASSQVAGPQHF
TGCGCCAGCAGCCAAGTGGCAGGACCCCAGCATTTT